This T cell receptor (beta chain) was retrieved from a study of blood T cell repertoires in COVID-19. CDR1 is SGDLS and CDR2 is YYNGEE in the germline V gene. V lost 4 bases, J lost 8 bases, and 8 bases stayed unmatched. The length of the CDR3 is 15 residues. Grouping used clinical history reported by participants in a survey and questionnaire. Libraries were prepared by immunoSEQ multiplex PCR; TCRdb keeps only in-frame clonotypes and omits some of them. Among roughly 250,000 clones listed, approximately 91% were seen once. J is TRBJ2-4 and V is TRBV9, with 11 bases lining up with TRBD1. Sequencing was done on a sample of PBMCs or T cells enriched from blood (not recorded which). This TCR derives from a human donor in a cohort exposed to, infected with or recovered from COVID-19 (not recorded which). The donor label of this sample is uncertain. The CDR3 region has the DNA TGTGCCAGCAGCCCTCGGACAGGGGGCTACGACATTCAGTACTTC. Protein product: CASSPRTGGYDIQYF.